This TCR beta chain is drawn from a study of T cell responses to AZD1222 COVID-19 vaccine. Study results and caveats: Females made up more of the donors, who were largely white British, and clonal diversity may have come out too low. In all cases, repertoires were sampled only after the peak T cell response.

This clone was seen just once. What it recognizes is unknown. The data were produced by immunoSEQ multiplex PCR, yet TCRdb's version contains in-frame clones alone and is incomplete. The repertoire holds 250,000 or so clones, with approximately 95% as singletons. Trimming left V 4 bases short and J 0 bases short, with 11 bases between. This CDR3 has 16 residues. Germline lookup yields CDR1 SGHDT and CDR2 YYEEEE. The TCR was taken from an adult in good health. The sequencing here drew on peripheral blood, taken on day 0 of AZD1222 vaccination. The chain joins TRBV5-6 to TRBJ1-6, with D possibly TRBD1 on 5 matching bases. The CDR3 is CASSLQETSYNSPLHF. The CDR3 region has the DNA TGTGCCAGCAGCCTACAGGAGACCTCCTATAATTCACCCCTCCACTTT.